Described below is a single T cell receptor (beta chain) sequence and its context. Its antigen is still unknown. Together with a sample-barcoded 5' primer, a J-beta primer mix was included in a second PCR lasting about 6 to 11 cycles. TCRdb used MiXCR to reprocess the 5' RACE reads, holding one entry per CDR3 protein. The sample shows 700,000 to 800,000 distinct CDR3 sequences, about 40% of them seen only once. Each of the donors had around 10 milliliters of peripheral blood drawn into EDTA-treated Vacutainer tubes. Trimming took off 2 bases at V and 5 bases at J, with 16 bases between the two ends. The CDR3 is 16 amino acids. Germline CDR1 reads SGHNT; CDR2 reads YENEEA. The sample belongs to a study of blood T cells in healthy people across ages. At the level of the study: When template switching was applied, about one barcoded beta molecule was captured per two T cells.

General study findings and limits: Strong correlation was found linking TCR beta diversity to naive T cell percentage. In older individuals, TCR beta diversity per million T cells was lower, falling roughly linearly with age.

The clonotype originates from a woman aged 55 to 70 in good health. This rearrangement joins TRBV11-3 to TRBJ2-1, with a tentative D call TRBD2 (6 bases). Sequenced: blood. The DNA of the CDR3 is TGTGCCAGCAGCTTAACCCCCAGTAGCGGAAACAATGAGCAGTTCTTC. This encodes CASSLTPSSGNNEQFF.